The 4 T cell receptor beta chains reported below all come from one sample, sequenced in a study of blood T cells in healthy people across ages. Then a second PCR, running roughly 7 to 11 cycles, was carried out with a sample-barcoded 5' primer and a J-beta primer mix. From the 5' RACE reads, TCRdb called clonotypes with MiXCR, one entry per CDR3 protein. The sample records about 1,600,000 distinct CDR3 sequences, about 43% being singletons. Sequencing used blood. The receptors come from a young woman in good health.

This clonotype showed up just a few times. The V gene is TRBV10-2, the J gene TRBJ2-1, with 10 bases identical to TRBD2. Per germline, CDR1 WSHSY and CDR2 SAAADI. J lost 8 bases, V lost 6 bases, and 13 bases had no gene match. The CDR3 sequence is 16 residues long. The CDR3 protein is CASRPAGGPSGDEQFF. The CDR3 DNA follows: TGCGCCAGCAGACCAGCGGGGGGGCCTTCTGGAGATGAGCAGTTCTTC.

V usage is TRBV20-1 and J usage is TRBJ2-7, with 8 nucleotides matching TRBD2. CDR3 length equals 17 residues. The J segment lost 2 bases and the V segment lost 0 bases, leaving 12 bases of the junction unmatched. Per the germline V gene, CDR1 is DFQATT and CDR2 is SNEGSKA (reference sequence). CDR3: CSARDRLTGTRTYEQYF. CDR3 bases: TGCAGTGCTAGAGATCGATTAACCGGGACTAGAACCTACGAGCAGTACTTC.

V is TRBV7-9 and J is TRBJ1-6; maybe TRBD1 (5 bases). CDR1 SEHNR and CDR2 FQNEAQ come from the germline V gene (reference sequence). V lost 6 bases and J lost 5, with 11 bases in between. This CDR3 is built from 14 residues. The DNA for the CDR3 is TGTGCCAGCAGGACAGATGCTAATAATTCACCCCTCCACTTT. Its protein is CASRTDANNSPLHF.

This clonotype was detected a few times. This chain links TRBV29-1 with TRBJ1-2, with D unresolved. This CDR3 region has 13 residues. The germline V and J ends were trimmed by 3 bases and 6 bases, with 14 bases remaining between them. Germline CDR1 and CDR2: SQVTM and ANQGSEA. The CDR3 reads CSVDGRERNGYTF. CDR3 nucleotides: TGCAGCGTTGATGGCCGGGAAAGGAATGGCTACACCTTC.